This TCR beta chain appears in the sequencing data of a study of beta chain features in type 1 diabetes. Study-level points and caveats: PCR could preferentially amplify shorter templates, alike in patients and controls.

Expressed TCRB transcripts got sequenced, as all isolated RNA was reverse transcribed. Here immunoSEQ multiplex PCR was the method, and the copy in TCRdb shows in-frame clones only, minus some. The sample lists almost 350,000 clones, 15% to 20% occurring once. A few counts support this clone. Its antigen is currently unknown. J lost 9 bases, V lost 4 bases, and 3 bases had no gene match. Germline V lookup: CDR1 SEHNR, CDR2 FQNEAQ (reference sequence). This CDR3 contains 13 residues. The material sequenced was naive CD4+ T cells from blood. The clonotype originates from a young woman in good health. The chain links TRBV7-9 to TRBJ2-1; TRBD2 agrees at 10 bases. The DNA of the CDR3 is TGTGCCAGCAGCTCGGGACTAGCGTCTGAGCAGTTCTTC. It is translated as CASSSGLASEQFF.